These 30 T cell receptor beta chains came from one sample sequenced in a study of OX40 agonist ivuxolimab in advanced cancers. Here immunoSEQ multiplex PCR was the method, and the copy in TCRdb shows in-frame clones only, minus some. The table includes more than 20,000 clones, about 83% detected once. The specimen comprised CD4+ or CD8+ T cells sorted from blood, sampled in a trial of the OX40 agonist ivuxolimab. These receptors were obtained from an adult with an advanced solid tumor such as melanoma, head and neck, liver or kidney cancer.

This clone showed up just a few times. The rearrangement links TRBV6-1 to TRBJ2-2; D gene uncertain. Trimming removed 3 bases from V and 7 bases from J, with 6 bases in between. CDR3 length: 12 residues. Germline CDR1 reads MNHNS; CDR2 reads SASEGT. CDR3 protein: CASSESYGELFF. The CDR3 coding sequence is TGTGCCAGCAGTGAGAGTTACGGGGAGCTGTTTTTT.

CDR3 coding DNA: TGTGCCAGCAGCTTAGTCGCCAGGGTTGGCGGGGAGCTGTTTTTT. It translates to CASSLVARVGGELFF. V is TRBV7-9 and J is TRBJ2-2; D possibly corresponds to TRBD1 (5 bases). Germline CDR1 is SEHNR and CDR2 is FQNEAQ (reference sequence). The CDR3 is made up of 15 amino acids. V was shortened by 1 base and J by 7 bases, with 13 bases between the two germline ends.

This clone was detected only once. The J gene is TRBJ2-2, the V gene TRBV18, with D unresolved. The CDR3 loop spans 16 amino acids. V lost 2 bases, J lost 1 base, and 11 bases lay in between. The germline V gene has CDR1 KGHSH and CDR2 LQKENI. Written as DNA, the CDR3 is TGTGCCAGCTCACCAGTAGGGAATCTGAACACCGGGGAGCTGTTTTTT. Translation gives CASSPVGNLNTGELFF.

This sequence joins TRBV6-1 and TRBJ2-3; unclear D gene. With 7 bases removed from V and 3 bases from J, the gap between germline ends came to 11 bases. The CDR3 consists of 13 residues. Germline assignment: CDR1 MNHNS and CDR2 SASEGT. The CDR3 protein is CASTRTVTDTQYF. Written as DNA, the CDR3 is TGTGCCAGCACCAGAACTGTGACAGATACGCAGTATTTT.

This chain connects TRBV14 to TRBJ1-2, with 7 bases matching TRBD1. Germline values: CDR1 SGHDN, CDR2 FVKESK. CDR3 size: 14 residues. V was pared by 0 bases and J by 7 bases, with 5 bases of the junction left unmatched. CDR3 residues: CASSQDRTGFGYTF. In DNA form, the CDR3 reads TGTGCCAGCAGCCAAGACCGGACAGGATTTGGCTACACCTTC.

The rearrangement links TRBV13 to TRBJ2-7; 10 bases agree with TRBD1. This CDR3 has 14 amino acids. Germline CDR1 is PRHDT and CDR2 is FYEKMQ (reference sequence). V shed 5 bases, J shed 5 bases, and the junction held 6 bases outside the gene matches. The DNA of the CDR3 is TGTGCCAGCAGCCTCCGGGACAGGGGAAACGAGCAGTACTTC. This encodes CASSLRDRGNEQYF. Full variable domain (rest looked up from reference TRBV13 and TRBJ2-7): AAGVIQSPRHLIKEKRETATLKCYPIPRHDTVYWYQQGPGQDPQFLISFYEKMQSDKGSIPDRFSAQQFSDYHSELNMSSLELGDSALYFCASSLRDRGNEQYFGPGTRLTVT.

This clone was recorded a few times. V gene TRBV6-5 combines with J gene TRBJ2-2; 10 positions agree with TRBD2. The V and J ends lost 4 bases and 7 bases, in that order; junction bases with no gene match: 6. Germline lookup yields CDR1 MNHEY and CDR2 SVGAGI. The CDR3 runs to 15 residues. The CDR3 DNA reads TGTGCCAGCAGTTGGGGTAGCGGGGGGAGCGGGGAGCTGTTTTTT. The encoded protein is CASSWGSGGSGELFF.

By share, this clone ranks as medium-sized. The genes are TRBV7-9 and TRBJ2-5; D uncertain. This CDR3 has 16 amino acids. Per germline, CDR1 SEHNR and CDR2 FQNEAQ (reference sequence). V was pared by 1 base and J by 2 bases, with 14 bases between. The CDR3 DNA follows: TGTGCCAGCAGCTTAGGATCGGGCCTGCTTCAAGAGACCCAGTACTTC. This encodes CASSLGSGLLQETQYF. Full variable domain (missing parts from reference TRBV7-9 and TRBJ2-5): DTGVSQNPRHKITKRGQNVTFRCDPISEHNRLYWYRQTLGQGPEFLTYFQNEAQLEKSRLLSDRFSAERPKGSFSTLEIQRTEQGDSAMYLCASSLGSGLLQETQYFGPGTRLLVL.

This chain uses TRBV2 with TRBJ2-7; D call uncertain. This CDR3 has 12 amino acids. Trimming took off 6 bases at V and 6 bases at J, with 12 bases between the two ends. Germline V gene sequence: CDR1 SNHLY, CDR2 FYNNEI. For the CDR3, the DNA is TGTGCCAGCAGGGGTTACGCCGTCGAGCAGTACTTC. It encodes CASRGYAVEQYF.

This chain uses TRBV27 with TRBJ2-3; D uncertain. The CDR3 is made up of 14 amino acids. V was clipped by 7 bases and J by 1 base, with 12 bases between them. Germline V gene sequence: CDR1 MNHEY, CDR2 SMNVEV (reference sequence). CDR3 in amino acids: CASKLVGGTDTQYF. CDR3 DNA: TGTGCCAGCAAGTTGGTCGGAGGCACAGATACGCAGTATTTT.

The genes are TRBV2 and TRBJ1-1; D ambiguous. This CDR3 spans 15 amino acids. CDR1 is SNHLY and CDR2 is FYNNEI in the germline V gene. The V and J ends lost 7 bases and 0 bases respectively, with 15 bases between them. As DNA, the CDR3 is TGTGCCAGCATCCCCGGAGGAACCGTGAACACTGAAGCTTTCTTT. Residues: CASIPGGTVNTEAFF.

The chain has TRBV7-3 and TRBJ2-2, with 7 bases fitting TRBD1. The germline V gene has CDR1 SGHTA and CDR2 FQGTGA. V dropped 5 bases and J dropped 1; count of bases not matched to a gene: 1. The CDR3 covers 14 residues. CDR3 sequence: CASSPGGNTGELFF. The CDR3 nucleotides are TGTGCCAGCAGCCCAGGGGGGAACACCGGGGAGCTGTTTTTT.

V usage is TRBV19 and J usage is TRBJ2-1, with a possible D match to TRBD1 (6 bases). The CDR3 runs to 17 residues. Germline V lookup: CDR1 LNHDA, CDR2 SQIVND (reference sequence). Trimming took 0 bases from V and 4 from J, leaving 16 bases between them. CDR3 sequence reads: CASSIDLSTGSYNEQFF. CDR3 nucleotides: TGTGCCAGTAGTATAGATCTGAGCACAGGGTCGTACAATGAGCAGTTCTTC.

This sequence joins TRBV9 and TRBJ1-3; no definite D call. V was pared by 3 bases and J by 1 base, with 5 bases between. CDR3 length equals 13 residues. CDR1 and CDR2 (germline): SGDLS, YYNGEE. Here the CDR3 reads CASSAVSGNTIYF. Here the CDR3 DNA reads TGTGCCAGCAGCGCGGTATCTGGAAACACCATATATTTT.

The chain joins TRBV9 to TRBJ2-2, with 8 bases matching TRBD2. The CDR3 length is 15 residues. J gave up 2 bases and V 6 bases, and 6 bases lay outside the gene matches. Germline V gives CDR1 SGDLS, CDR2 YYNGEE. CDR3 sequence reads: CASTGGLGNTGELFF. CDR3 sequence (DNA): TGTGCCAGCACGGGGGGGCTTGGCAACACCGGGGAGCTGTTTTTT.

CDR3 region: CASGGGGYEKLFF. The CDR3 DNA is TGTGCCAGCGGGGGTGGTGGCTATGAAAAACTGTTTTTT. V gene TRBV6-1 combines with J gene TRBJ1-4; tentatively, D is TRBD1 (5 bases). The germline CDR1 and CDR2 sequences are MNHNS and SASEGT. CDR3 size: 13 residues. Trimming stripped 8 bases from V and 6 bases from J, with 13 bases between.

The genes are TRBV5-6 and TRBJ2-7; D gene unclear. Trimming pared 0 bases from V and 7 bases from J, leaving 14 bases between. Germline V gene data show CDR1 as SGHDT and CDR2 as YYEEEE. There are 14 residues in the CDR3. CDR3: CASSLGTLVREQYF. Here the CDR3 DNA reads TGTGCCAGCAGCTTGGGGACCTTGGTACGGGAGCAGTACTTC.

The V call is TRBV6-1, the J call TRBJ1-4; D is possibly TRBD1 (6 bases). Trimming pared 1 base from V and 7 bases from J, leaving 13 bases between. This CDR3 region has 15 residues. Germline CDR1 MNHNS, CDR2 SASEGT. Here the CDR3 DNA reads TGTGCCAGCAGTGAAGGGTCGCTCAGGGGTGAAAAACTGTTTTTT. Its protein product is CASSEGSLRGEKLFF.

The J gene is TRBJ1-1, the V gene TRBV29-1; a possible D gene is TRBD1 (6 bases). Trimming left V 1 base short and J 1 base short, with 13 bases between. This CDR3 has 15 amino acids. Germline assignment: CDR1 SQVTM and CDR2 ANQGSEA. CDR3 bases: TGCAGCGTTGAAGGCATTTTGGGACAGAACACTGAAGCTTTCTTT. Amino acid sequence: CSVEGILGQNTEAFF.

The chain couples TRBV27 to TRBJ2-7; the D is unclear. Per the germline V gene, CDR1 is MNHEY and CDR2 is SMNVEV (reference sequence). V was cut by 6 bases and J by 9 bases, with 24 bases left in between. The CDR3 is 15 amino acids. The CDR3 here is CASRPTGLALRGQYF. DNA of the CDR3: TGTGCCAGCAGGCCGACCGGATTGGCCCTCCGCGGGCAGTACTTC.

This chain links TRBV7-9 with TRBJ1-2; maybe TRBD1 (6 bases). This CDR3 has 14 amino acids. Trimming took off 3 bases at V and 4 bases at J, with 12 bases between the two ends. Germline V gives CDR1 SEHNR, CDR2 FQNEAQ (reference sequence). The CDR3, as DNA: TGTGCCAGCAGCTTTGCGGGGGCGATCTATGGCTACACCTTC. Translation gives CASSFAGAIYGYTF.

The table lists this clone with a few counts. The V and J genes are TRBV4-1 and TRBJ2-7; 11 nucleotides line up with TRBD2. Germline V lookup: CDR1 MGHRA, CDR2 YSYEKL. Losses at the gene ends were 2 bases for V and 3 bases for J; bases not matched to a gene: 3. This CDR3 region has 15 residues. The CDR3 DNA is TGCGCCAGCAGCCAATATAGCGGGGGGGACTACGAGCAGTACTTC. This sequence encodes CASSQYSGGDYEQYF.

The CDR3 DNA is TGTGCCACCAGCAGATCCCAGGACAGGCTTGGCTACACCTTC. It is translated as CATSRSQDRLGYTF. The chain links TRBV15 to TRBJ1-2; 7 bases are a match to TRBD1. After removal of 2 bases from V and 7 bases from J, the junction contained 7 bases not matched to a gene. The CDR3 is 14 residues long. Germline CDR1 and CDR2: LNHNV and YYDKDF (reference sequence).

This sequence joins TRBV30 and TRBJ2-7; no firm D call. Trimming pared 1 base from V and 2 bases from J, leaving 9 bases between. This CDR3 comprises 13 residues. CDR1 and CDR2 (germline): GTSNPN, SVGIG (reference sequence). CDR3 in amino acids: CAWSAGVAYEQYF. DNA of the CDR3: TGTGCCTGGAGTGCTGGGGTGGCCTACGAGCAGTACTTC.

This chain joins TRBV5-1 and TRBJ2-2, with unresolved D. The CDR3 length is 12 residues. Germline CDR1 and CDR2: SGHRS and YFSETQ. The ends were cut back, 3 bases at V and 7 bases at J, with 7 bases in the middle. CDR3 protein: CASSSLVGELFF. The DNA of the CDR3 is TGCGCCAGCAGCTCCTTGGTCGGGGAGCTGTTTTTT.

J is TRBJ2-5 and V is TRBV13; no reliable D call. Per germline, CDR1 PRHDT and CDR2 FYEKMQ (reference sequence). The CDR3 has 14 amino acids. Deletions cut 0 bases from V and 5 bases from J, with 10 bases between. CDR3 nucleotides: TGTGCCAGCAGCTTAGGCTACAATGGGGAGACCCAGTACTTC. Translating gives CASSLGYNGETQYF.

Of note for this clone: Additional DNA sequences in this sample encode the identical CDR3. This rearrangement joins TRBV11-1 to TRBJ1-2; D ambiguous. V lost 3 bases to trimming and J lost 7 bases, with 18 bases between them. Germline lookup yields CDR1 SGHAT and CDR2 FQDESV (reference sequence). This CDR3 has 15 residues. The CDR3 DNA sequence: TGTGCCAGCAGCTTTGGGCGGTCGTCCGGTGGTGGCTACACCTTC. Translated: CASSFGRSSGGGYTF.

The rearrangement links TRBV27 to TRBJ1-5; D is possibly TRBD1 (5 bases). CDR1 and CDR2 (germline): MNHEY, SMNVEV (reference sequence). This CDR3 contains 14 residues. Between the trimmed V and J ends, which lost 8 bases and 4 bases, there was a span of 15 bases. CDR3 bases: TGTGCCAGCGCTGCTGGGAGGGGAAATCAGCCCCAGCATTTT. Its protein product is CASAAGRGNQPQHF.

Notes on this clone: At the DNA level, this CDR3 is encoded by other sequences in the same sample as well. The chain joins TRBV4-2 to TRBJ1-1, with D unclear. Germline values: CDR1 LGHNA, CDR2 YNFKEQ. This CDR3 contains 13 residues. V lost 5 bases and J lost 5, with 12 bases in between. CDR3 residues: CASSLLGGTEAFF. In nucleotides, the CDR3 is TGTGCCAGCAGCTTGTTGGGTGGGACTGAAGCTTTCTTT.

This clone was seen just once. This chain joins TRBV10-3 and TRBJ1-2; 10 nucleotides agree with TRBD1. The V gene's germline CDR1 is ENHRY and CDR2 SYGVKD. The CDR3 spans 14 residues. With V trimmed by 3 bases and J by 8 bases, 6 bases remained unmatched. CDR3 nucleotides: TGTGCCATCAGTGAAGGGACAGGGGTAAGCGGCTACACCTTC. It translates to CAISEGTGVSGYTF.